Presented here are 3 T cell receptor beta chains from one specimen sequenced in a study of early T cells in non-severe SARS-CoV-2 infection. Using its own MiXCR run on the 5' RACE reads, TCRdb lists one record per CDR3 protein. The sample records some 29,000 distinct CDR3 sequences, 5% to 6% being singletons. Sequences were obtained from whole blood. These receptors were taken from an adult who was a healthcare worker with PCR-confirmed SARS-CoV-2 infection or an uninfected control (not recorded which).

This clonotype was counted many times. The chain recombines TRBV7-3 with TRBJ2-7; D uncertain. The ends were cut back, 4 bases at V and 6 bases at J, with 7 bases in the middle. Germline V lookup: CDR1 SGHTA, CDR2 FQGTGA. The CDR3 runs 11 residues. CDR3 DNA sequence: TGTGCCAGCAGCTCGGAAGGCGAGCAGTACTTC. This translates into CASSSEGEQYF.

The chain has TRBV7-3 and TRBJ2-2; D is ambiguous. The CDR3 extends over 14 amino acids. Germline assignment: CDR1 SGHTA and CDR2 FQGTGA. V lost 6 bases and J lost 1, with 9 bases in between. The CDR3 DNA sequence: TGTGCCAGCAGGTCGACTGTGAACACCGGGGAGCTGTTTTTT. Translating gives CASRSTVNTGELFF.

This clonotype was recorded many times. The J gene is TRBJ2-7, the V gene TRBV11-3; D is unclear. V shed 4 bases and J shed 3 bases, with 7 bases lying between them. The germline CDR1 and CDR2 sequences are SGHNT and YENEEA. This CDR3 contains 12 residues. The CDR3, as DNA: TGTGCCAGCAGCTCCACCGACTACGAGCAGTACTTC. Protein: CASSSTDYEQYF.